This TCR beta chain originates from a study of blood T cell repertoires in COVID-19. Study-level information: Acute and convalescent COVID-19 samples came from the United States, Italy and Spain. Sample material is recorded as cDNA or gDNA derived from T cells, B-cell-depleted T cells, or PBMCs.

Sequencing was performed with immunoSEQ multiplex PCR; in TCRdb, only in-frame clones are kept and a portion is missing. The table records about 210,000 clones, 87% of them present only once. CDR1 is KGHSH, CDR2 LQKENI, per germline. The V segment lost 5 bases and the J segment 3 bases; nucleotides outside the gene matches: 5. The CDR3 is made up of 15 amino acids. Donors were grouped by their self-reported clinical history. The receptor was derived from a man between 18 and 35 years old with acute COVID-19. The sample taken for sequencing was PBMCs or T cells enriched from blood (not recorded which). The chain couples TRBV18 to TRBJ1-1; the match to TRBD1 covers 11 bases. CDR3 residues: CASSAMGQGDTEAFF. In DNA form, the CDR3 reads TGTGCCAGCTCAGCTATGGGACAGGGGGACACTGAAGCTTTCTTT.